The 14 T cell receptor beta chains given below trace back to one sample, sequenced in a study of blood T cell repertoires in COVID-19. TCRdb keeps only in-frame clones here, not all; method: immunoSEQ multiplex PCR. The sample holds 310,000 or so clones, roughly 90% seen once. Sequenced sample: PBMCs or T cells enriched from blood (not recorded which). Source of these receptors: a woman between 18 and 29 years old with acute COVID-19.

The chain recombines TRBV29-1 with TRBJ2-1, with 12 bases aligning to TRBD2. V dropped 4 bases and J dropped 2; count of bases not matched to a gene: 9. The CDR3 spans 17 residues. Per germline, CDR1 SQVTM and CDR2 ANQGSEA. This chain's CDR3 is CSVVGPSGRVAYNEQFF. In nucleotides, the CDR3 is TGCAGCGTTGTTGGCCCTAGCGGGAGGGTAGCCTACAATGAGCAGTTCTTC.

This chain joins TRBV9 and TRBJ2-1, with 8 bases fitting TRBD2. Germline V gene lookup returns CDR1 SGDLS and CDR2 YYNGEE. The CDR3 totals 15 residues. Losses at the gene ends were 2 bases for V and 2 bases for J; bases not matched to a gene: 3. CDR3: CASSVSGLAYNEQFF. In DNA form, the CDR3 reads TGTGCCAGCAGCGTTTCGGGACTAGCCTACAATGAGCAGTTCTTC.

The chain recombines TRBV6-1 with TRBJ2-1, with D possibly TRBD1 on 5 matching bases. The CDR3 sequence is 11 residues long. Trimming stripped 3 bases from V and 14 bases from J, with 11 bases between. Per germline, CDR1 MNHNS and CDR2 SASEGT. In DNA, the CDR3 is TGTGCCAGCAGTGAGGGGCTAGTGGAGTTCTTC. Residues: CASSEGLVEFF.

J is TRBJ1-2 and V is TRBV11-2; a weak D match, TRBD1 (5 bases). V lost 5 bases, J lost 4 bases, and 8 bases lay in between. The CDR3 totals 12 residues. Germline V gene lookup returns CDR1 SGHAT and CDR2 FQNNGV. CDR3 in amino acids: CASSGGSYGYTF. The DNA of the CDR3 is TGTGCCAGCAGCGGGGGGAGCTATGGCTACACCTTC.

The chain joins TRBV1 to TRBJ2-7; TRBD2 is taken as the D call from the table, unchecked against the DNA. TRBV1 is recorded as a pseudogene. This CDR3 comprises 14 residues. CDR3 coding DNA: TGCACCAGCAGCCCTACTAGCGGATCCTACGAGCAGTACTTC. It encodes CTSSPTSGSYEQYF.

The CDR3 DNA reads TGCGCCAGCAGCCCGCTGGACAGGGTTGGGGAGCAGTACTTC. Protein: CASSPLDRVGEQYF. The chain uses TRBV5-1 and TRBJ2-7; 8 nucleotides align to TRBD1. Germline assignment: CDR1 SGHRS and CDR2 YFSETQ. V was clipped by 4 bases and J by 7 bases; unmatched bases: 10. CDR3 length: 14 residues.

The chain recombines TRBV28 with TRBJ2-1; D is unresolved. Trimming shortened V by 2 bases and J by 3 bases, and 14 bases separated the two germline ends. The CDR3 is made up of 16 amino acids. CDR1 MDHEN and CDR2 SYDVKM come from the germline V gene. The CDR3 DNA reads as TGTGCCAGCAGTTTAGGATTCTTCAGGAACTACAATGAGCAGTTCTTC. Translated: CASSLGFFRNYNEQFF.

The V and J genes are TRBV4-1 and TRBJ2-1; D gene unclear. Looked up from germline, CDR1 is MGHRA and CDR2 is YSYEKL. V lost 0 bases to trimming and J lost 10 bases, with 13 bases between them. The CDR3 covers 14 residues. The CDR3 loop is CASSQETLPWEQFF. CDR3 bases: TGCGCCAGCAGCCAAGAAACCCTACCCTGGGAGCAGTTCTTC.

This chain connects TRBV11-2 to TRBJ2-7; TRBD1 matches 9 bases. This CDR3 has 14 amino acids. Trimming cost V 5 bases and J 2 bases; bases outside gene matches: 4. The germline CDR1 and CDR2 sequences are SGHAT and FQNNGV. CDR3 region: CASSQGQGPYEQYF. The CDR3 nucleotides are TGTGCCAGCAGCCAGGGACAGGGTCCCTACGAGCAGTACTTC.

The chain carries TRBV27 and TRBJ2-7; 16 nucleotides align to TRBD2. V lost 5 bases, J lost 8 bases, and 12 bases stayed unmatched. Germline V gene lookup returns CDR1 MNHEY and CDR2 SMNVEV (reference sequence). The CDR3 is 17 amino acids. DNA of the CDR3: TGTGCCAGCAGTCGCCCGGGACTAGCGGGAGGGCTTAGTAAGCAGTACTTC. Translation: CASSRPGLAGGLSKQYF.

The chain has TRBV27 and TRBJ1-5; 7 bases are a match to TRBD1. The length of the CDR3 is 13 residues. Per germline, CDR1 MNHEY and CDR2 SMNVEV (reference sequence). Germline trimming cut 6 bases from V and 7 bases from J; bases unmatched to any gene: 6. This chain's CDR3 is CASRNTGEQPQHF. In nucleotides, the CDR3 is TGTGCCAGCAGGAACACAGGGGAACAGCCCCAGCATTTT.

The J gene is TRBJ2-7, the V gene TRBV29-1, with D possibly TRBD1 on 6 matching bases. The CDR3 is made up of 12 amino acids. Per the germline V gene, CDR1 is SQVTM and CDR2 is ANQGSEA. Trimming left V 6 bases short and J 2 bases short, with 11 bases between. CDR3 sequence: CSVTTGTYEQYF. CDR3 in DNA: TGCAGCGTGACCACAGGGACCTACGAGCAGTACTTC.

V gene TRBV6-5 combines with J gene TRBJ1-2, with a possible D match to TRBD1 (6 bases). V was shortened by 2 bases and J by 2 bases, with 12 bases between the two germline ends. The CDR3 length is 15 residues. The V gene's germline CDR1 is MNHEY and CDR2 SVGAGI. The CDR3 loop reads CASSYVPTGNYGYTF. The CDR3 coding sequence is TGTGCCAGCAGTTACGTGCCCACAGGGAACTATGGCTACACCTTC.

V and J are TRBV5-1 and TRBJ2-7; 10 bases fit TRBD1. Trimming at V came to 4 bases and at J to 1 base, leaving 5 bases not matched to a gene. Germline values: CDR1 SGHRS, CDR2 YFSETQ. The CDR3 is 15 amino acids. This chain's CDR3 is CASSRPGQGSYEQYF. DNA for the CDR3: TGCGCCAGCAGCCGACCGGGACAGGGGTCCTACGAGCAGTACTTC.